Presented here are 13 T cell receptor beta chains from one specimen sequenced in a study of blood T cell repertoires in COVID-19. Produced via immunoSEQ multiplex PCR; TCRdb's table is partial and in-frame only. The sample has about 300,000 clones; roughly 86% are singletons. Input material: peripheral blood. The receptor set was obtained from a man between 70 and 80 years old with acute or convalescent COVID-19.

The chain combines TRBV2 with TRBJ1-5, with 7 bases that match TRBD1. Losses at the gene ends were 4 bases for V and 1 base for J; bases not matched to a gene: 1. The CDR3 runs 14 residues. CDR1 is SNHLY and CDR2 is FYNNEI in the germline V gene. The CDR3 protein is CASSVQGSNQPQHF. Here the CDR3 DNA reads TGTGCCAGCAGTGTACAGGGGAGCAATCAGCCCCAGCATTTT.

On this clone itself: The same CDR3 arises from other DNA sequences in this sample as well. The chain combines TRBV9 with TRBJ1-3; D gene uncertain. The CDR3 is 15 residues long. Per the germline V gene, CDR1 is SGDLS and CDR2 is YYNGEE. V was shortened by 4 bases and J by 0 bases, with 11 bases between the two germline ends. The CDR3 DNA reads TGTGCCAGCAGCCCCCGGAGAGACTCTGGAAACACCATATATTTT. Its translation is CASSPRRDSGNTIYF.

The genes are TRBV7-2 and TRBJ2-7, with D tentatively TRBD1 (6 bases). The CDR3 has 12 residues. Germline V gene lookup returns CDR1 SGHTA and CDR2 FQGNSA. Trimming pared 4 bases from V and 6 bases from J, leaving 10 bases between. The chain's CDR3 is CASSSQGSEQYF. CDR3 coding DNA: TGTGCCAGCAGCTCACAGGGTAGCGAGCAGTACTTC. The full variable domain, rest sourced from reference TRBV7-2 and TRBJ2-7, is GAGVSQSPSNKVTEKGKDVELRCDPISGHTALYWYRQSLGQGLEFLIYFQGNSAPDKSGLPSDRFSAERTGGSVSTLTIQRTQQEDSAVYLCASSSQGSEQYFGPGTRLTVT.

The V and J genes are TRBV19 and TRBJ1-1; 10 nucleotides line up with TRBD1. V lost 7 bases to trimming and J lost 1 base; unmatched junction nucleotides: 3. The CDR3 extends over 14 amino acids. Germline V gene data show CDR1 as LNHDA and CDR2 as SQIVND (reference sequence). The CDR3 nucleotides are TGTGCCAGTAAGGGGACAGGGGCGAACACTGAAGCTTTCTTT. This codes for CASKGTGANTEAFF.

The J gene is TRBJ2-5, the V gene TRBV5-4; 8 bases map to TRBD2. The CDR3 is 14 residues long. Germline CDR1 SGHNT, CDR2 YYREEE (reference sequence). J lost 1 base, V lost 5 bases, and 4 bases had no gene match. In DNA form, the CDR3 reads TGTGCCAGCAGTTCGGGGGGGACCCAAGAGACCCAGTACTTC. Translation gives CASSSGGTQETQYF. Complete variable domain (other parts from reference TRBV5-4 and TRBJ2-5): ETGVTQSPTHLIKTRGQQVTLRCSSQSGHNTVSWYQQALGQGPQFIFQYYREEENGRGNFPPRFSGLQFPNYSSELNVNALELDDSALYLCASSSGGTQETQYFGPGTRLLVL.

This chain uses TRBV4-3 with TRBJ2-1, with 9 bases matching TRBD2. The CDR3 contains 16 residues. The germline gives CDR1 LGHNA, CDR2 YSLEER. Trimming removed 1 base from V and 2 bases from J; junction bases left unmatched: 3. The DNA of the CDR3 is TGCGCCAGCAGCCAAGGACGCGGGGGGGCCTACAATGAGCAGTTCTTC. Amino acid sequence: CASSQGRGGAYNEQFF.

This sequence joins TRBV19 and TRBJ2-7; TRBD1 matches at 10 bases. J lost 2 bases, V lost 8 bases, and 9 bases had no gene match. The CDR3 is made up of 15 amino acids. CDR1 and CDR2 from the germline V gene are LNHDA and SQIVND (reference sequence). In nucleotides, the CDR3 is TGTGCCAGTTCCATTTCCGGGACAGGGGCCTACGAGCAGTACTTC. Translating gives CASSISGTGAYEQYF.

The chain carries TRBV10-3 and TRBJ2-7, with D tentatively TRBD2 (5 bases). The CDR3 has 12 amino acids. V lost 2 bases, J lost 7 bases, and 9 bases lay in between. Germline assignment: CDR1 ENHRY and CDR2 SYGVKD. The CDR3 loop reads CAISEASREQYF. Written as DNA, the CDR3 is TGTGCCATCAGTGAGGCTAGCCGGGAGCAGTACTTC.

The chain recombines TRBV20-1 with TRBJ2-3, with unresolved D. Between the trimmed V and J ends, which lost 3 bases and 0 bases, there was a span of 10 bases. The CDR3 loop spans 14 amino acids. Per germline, CDR1 DFQATT and CDR2 SNEGSKA (reference sequence). This chain's CDR3 is CSASDPLSTDTQYF. The CDR3 DNA reads as TGCAGTGCTAGTGATCCCTTAAGCACAGATACGCAGTATTTT.

This clone was seen once. This chain links TRBV19 with TRBJ1-1, with 8 bases fitting TRBD1. The CDR3 contains 15 residues. Germline assignment: CDR1 LNHDA and CDR2 SQIVND (reference sequence). V dropped 5 bases and J dropped 1; count of bases not matched to a gene: 6. CDR3 nucleotides: TGTGCCAGTAGTCCGGACAGGGTAAGGAACACTGAAGCTTTCTTT. Residues: CASSPDRVRNTEAFF.

This clone was seen only a few times. The chain recombines TRBV5-4 with TRBJ2-2, with 8 bases lining up with TRBD2. Germline assignment: CDR1 SGHNT and CDR2 YYREEE (reference sequence). This CDR3 contains 16 residues. Trimming removed 4 bases from V and 7 bases from J; junction bases left unmatched: 12. In DNA, the CDR3 is TGTGCCAGCAGCGTCGGGGGGGCGGCGCGAATCGGGGAGCTGTTTTTT. Protein product: CASSVGGAARIGELFF. Together with reference TRBV5-4 and TRBJ2-2, the CDR3 gives the full variable domain: ETGVTQSPTHLIKTRGQQVTLRCSSQSGHNTVSWYQQALGQGPQFIFQYYREEENGRGNFPPRFSGLQFPNYSSELNVNALELDDSALYLCASSVGGAARIGELFFGEGSRLTVL.

This chain links TRBV28 with TRBJ2-7, with TRBD1 matching over 11 bases. In germline, CDR1 is MDHEN, CDR2 SYDVKM. V lost 6 bases, J lost 1 base, and 8 bases stayed unmatched. This CDR3 region has 16 residues. The CDR3 DNA sequence: TGTGCCAGCAGCATGGGACAGGGGGTAACTTCCTACGAGCAGTACTTC. Translated: CASSMGQGVTSYEQYF.

This clone occurred a few times. The rearrangement joins TRBV4-2 to TRBJ2-5, with 7 bases matching TRBD2. The germline CDR1 and CDR2 sequences are LGHNA and YNFKEQ. Trimming took 1 base from V and 5 from J; bases not matched to a gene: 10. The CDR3 totals 16 residues. The CDR3 loop is CASSQGGDYVRETQYF. The DNA of the CDR3 is TGTGCCAGCAGCCAAGGAGGGGACTACGTTCGGGAGACCCAGTACTTC.